This TCR beta chain was identified during a study of identical twins. TCRdb processed the 5' RACE reads anew with MiXCR; each CDR3 protein has one entry. The table includes 200,000 to 250,000 distinct CDR3 sequences, approximately 8% detected once. V lost 7 bases and J 4 bases, leaving 11 bases between the germline ends. Germline-derived CDR1 and CDR2 are MDHEN and SYDVKM. The CDR3 contains 13 residues. These data were also filed under a second study, of yellow fever vaccine responses in identical twins.

The chain has TRBV28 and TRBJ2-1; the D gene could be TRBD1 or TRBD2 (5 bases each). Material: CD8+ T cells sorted from blood. The TCR comes from a woman between 18 and 29 years old in good health. The CDR3 protein is CASTLEGYNEQFF. The DNA of the CDR3 is TGTGCCAGCACCTTAGAGGGGTACAATGAGCAGTTCTTC.